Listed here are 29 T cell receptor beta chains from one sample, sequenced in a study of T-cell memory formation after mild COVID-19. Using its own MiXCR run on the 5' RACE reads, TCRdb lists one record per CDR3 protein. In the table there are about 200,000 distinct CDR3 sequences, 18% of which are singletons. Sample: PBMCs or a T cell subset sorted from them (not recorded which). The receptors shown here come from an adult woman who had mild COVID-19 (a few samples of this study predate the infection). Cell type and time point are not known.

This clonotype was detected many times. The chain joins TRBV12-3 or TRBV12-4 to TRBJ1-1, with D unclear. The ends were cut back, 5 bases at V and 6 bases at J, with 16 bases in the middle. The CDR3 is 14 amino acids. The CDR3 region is CASSPRGRFPEAFF. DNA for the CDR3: TGTGCCAGCAGTCCCCGTGGGCGGTTCCCTGAAGCTTTCTTT.

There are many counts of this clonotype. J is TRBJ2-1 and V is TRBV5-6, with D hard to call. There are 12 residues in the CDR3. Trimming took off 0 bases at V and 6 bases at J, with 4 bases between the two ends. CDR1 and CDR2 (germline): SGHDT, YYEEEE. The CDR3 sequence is CASSLVANEQFF. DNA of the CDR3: TGTGCCAGCAGCTTGGTTGCCAATGAGCAGTTCTTC. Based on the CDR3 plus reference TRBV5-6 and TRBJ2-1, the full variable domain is DAGVTQSPTHLIKTRGQQVTLRCSPKSGHDTVSWYQQALGQGPQFIFQYYEEEERQRGNFPDRFSGHQFPNYSSELNVNALLLGDSALYLCASSLVANEQFFGPGTRLTVL.

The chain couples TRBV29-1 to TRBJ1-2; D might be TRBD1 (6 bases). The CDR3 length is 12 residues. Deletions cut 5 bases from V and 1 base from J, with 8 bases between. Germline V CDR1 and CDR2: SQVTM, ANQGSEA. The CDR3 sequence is CSVSDSNYGYTF. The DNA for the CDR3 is TGCAGCGTTTCGGACAGTAACTATGGCTACACCTTC.

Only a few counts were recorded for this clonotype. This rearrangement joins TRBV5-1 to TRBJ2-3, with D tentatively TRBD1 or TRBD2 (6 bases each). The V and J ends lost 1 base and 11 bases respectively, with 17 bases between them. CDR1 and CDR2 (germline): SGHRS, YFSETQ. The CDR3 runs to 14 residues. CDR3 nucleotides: TGCGCCAGCAGCTTGTCGGCTGGAGGGGGAGGGCAGTATTTT. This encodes CASSLSAGGGGQYF.

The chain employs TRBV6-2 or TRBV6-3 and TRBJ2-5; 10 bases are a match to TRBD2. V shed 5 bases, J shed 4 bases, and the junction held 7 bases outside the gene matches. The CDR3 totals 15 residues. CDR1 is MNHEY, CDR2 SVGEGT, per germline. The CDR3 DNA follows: TGTGCCAGCAGTATTGTTGGGACTAGCGCAGAGACCCAGTACTTC. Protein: CASSIVGTSAETQYF.

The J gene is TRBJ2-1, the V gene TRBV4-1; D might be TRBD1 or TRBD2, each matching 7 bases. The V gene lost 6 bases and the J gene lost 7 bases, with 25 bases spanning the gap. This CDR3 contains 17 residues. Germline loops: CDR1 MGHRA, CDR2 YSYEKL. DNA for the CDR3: TGCGCCAGCAGGCGTATCCGACAGGGAGGGGGACAGAATGAGCAGTTCTTC. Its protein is CASRRIRQGGGQNEQFF.

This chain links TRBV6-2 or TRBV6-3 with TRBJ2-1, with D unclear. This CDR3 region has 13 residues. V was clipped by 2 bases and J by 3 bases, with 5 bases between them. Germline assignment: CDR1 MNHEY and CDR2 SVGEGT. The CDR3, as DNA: TGTGCCAGCAGTTACGGCGGCTACAATGAGCAGTTCTTC. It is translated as CASSYGGYNEQFF.

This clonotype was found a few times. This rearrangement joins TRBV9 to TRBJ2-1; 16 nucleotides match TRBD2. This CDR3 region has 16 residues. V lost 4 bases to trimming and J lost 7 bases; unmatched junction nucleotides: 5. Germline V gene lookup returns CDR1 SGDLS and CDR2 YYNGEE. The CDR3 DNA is TGTGCCAGCAGCTCGGGACTAGCGGGGGGGCATAATGAGCAGTTCTTC. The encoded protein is CASSSGLAGGHNEQFF.

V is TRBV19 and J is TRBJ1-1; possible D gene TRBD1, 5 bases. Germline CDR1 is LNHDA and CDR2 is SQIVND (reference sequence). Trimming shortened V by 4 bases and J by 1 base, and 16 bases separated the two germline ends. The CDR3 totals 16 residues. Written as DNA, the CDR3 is TGTGCCAGTAGTAACCCCGGACTGGGGGAGAACACTGAAGCTTTCTTT. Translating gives CASSNPGLGENTEAFF.

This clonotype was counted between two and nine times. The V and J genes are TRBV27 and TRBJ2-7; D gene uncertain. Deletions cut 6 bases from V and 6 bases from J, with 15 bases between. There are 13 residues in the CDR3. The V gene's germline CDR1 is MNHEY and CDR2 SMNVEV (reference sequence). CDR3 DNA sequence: TGTGCCAGCAGGATTGGACCGGCCGGCGAGCAGTACTTC. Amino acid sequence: CASRIGPAGEQYF.

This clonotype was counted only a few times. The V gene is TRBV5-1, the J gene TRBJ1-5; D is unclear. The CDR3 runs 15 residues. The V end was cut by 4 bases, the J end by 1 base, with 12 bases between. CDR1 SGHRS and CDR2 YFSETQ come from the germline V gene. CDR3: CASSHEPGSNQPQHF. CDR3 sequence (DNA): TGCGCCAGCAGCCATGAACCGGGGAGCAATCAGCCCCAGCATTTT.

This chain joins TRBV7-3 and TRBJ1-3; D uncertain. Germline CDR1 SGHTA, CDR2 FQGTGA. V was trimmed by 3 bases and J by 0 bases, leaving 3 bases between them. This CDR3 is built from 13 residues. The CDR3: CASSFASGNTIYF. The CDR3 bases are TGTGCCAGCAGCTTTGCCTCTGGAAACACCATATATTTT.

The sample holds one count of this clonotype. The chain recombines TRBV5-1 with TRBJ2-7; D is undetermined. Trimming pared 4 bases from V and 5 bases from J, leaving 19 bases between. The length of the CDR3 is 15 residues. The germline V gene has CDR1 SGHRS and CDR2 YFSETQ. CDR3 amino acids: CASSARSSLTHEQYF. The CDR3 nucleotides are TGCGCCAGCAGCGCGAGGAGTTCCCTAACCCACGAGCAGTACTTC.

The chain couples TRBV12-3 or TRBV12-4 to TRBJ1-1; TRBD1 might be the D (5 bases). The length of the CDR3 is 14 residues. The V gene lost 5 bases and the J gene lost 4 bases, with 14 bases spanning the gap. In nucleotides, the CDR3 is TGTGCCAGCAGTCACCGCAGGGATGGCACTGAAGCTTTCTTT. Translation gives CASSHRRDGTEAFF.

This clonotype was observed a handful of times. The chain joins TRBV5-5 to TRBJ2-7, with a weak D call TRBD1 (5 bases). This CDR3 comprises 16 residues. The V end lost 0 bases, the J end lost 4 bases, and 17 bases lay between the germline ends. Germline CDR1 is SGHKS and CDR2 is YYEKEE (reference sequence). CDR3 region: CASSLAGQGRTYEQYF. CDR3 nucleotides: TGTGCCAGCAGCTTGGCCGGCCAGGGAAGAACGTACGAGCAGTACTTC.

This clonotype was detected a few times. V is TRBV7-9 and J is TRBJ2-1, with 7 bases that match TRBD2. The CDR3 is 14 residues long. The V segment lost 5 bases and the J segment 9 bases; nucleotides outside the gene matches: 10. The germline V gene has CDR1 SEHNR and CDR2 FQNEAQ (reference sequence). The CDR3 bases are TGTGCCAGCAGCCCCAGCGGGAAGTATGGTGAGCAGTTCTTC. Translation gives CASSPSGKYGEQFF.

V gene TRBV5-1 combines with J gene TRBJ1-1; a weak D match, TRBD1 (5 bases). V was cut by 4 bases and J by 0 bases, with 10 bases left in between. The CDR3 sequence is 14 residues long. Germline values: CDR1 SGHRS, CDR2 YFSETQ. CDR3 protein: CASSQDSLNTEAFF. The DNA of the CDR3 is TGCGCCAGCAGCCAAGACAGTCTGAACACTGAAGCTTTCTTT. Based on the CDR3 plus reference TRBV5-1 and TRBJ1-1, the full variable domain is KAGVTQTPRYLIKTRGQQVTLSCSPISGHRSVSWYQQTPGQGLQFLFEYFSETQRNKGNFPGRFSGRQFSNSRSEMNVSTLELGDSALYLCASSQDSLNTEAFFGQGTRLTVV.

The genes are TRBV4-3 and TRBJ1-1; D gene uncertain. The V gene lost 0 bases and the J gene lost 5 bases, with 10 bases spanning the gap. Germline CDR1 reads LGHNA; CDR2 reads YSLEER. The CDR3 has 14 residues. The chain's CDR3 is CASSQEPRYTEAFF. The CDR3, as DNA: TGCGCCAGCAGCCAAGAACCCCGGTATACTGAAGCTTTCTTT.

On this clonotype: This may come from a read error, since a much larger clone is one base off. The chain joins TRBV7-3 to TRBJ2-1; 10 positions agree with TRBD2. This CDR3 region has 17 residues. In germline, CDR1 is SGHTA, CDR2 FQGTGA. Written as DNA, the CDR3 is TGTGCCAGCAGCGCATCCCGGGCTAGCGGGAGAGGGAGGGAGCAGATCTTC. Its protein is CASSASRASGRGREQIF.

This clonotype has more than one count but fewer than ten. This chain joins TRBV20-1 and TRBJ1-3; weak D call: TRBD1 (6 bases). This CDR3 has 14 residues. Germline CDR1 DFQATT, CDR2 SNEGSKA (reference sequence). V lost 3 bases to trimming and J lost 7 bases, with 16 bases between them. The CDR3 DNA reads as TGCAGTGCTAGGGGAGGGGGTTTCCGGAACACCATATATTTT. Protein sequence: CSARGGGFRNTIYF.

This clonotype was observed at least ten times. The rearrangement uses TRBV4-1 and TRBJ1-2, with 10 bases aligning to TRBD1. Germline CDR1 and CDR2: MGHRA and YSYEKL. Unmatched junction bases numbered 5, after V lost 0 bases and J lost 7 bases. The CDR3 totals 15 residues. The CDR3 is CASSQERQGAGGYTF. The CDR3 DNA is TGCGCCAGCAGCCAAGAGCGACAGGGGGCAGGTGGCTACACCTTC.

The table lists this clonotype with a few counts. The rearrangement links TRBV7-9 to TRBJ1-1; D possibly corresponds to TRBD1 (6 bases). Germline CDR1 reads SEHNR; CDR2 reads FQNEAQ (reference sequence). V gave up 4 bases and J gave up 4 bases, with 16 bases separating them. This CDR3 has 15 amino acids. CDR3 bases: TGTGCCAGCAGCTCAACCTCAGGGGTTAGCACTGAAGCTTTCTTT. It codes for CASSSTSGVSTEAFF.

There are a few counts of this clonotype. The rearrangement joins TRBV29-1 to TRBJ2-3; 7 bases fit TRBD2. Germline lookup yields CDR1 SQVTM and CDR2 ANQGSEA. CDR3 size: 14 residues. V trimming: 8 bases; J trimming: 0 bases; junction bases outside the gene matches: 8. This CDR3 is CSIRGAGSTDTQYF. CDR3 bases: TGCAGCATTCGGGGAGCGGGGAGCACAGATACGCAGTATTTT.

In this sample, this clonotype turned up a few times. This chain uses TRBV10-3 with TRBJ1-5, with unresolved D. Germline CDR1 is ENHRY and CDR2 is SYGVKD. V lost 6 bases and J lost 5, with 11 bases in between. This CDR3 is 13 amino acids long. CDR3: CAISPAEDQPQHF. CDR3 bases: TGTGCCATCAGCCCGGCAGAAGATCAGCCCCAGCATTTT.

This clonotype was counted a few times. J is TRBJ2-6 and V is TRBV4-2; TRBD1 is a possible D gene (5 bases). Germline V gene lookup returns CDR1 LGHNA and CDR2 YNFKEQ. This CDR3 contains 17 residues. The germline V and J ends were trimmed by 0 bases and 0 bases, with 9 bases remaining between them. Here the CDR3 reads CASSQDRQFSGANVLTF. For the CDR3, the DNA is TGTGCCAGCAGCCAAGATCGACAGTTCTCTGGGGCCAACGTCCTGACTTTC.

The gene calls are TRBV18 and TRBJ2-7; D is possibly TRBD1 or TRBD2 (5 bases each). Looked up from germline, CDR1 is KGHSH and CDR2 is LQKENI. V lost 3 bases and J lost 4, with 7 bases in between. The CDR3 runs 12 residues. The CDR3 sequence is CASSPREYEQYF. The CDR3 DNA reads TGTGCCAGCTCACCCAGGGAGTACGAGCAGTACTTC. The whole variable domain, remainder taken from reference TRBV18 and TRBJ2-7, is NAGVMQNPRHLVRRRGQEARLRCSPMKGHSHVYWYRQLPEEGLKFMVYLQKENIIDESGMPKERFSAEFPKEGPSILRIQQVVRGDSAAYFCASSPREYEQYFGPGTRLTVT.

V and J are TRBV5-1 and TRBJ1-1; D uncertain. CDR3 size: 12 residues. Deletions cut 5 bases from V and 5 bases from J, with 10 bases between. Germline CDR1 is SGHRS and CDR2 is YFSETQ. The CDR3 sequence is CASRAPGTEAFF. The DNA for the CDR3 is TGCGCCAGCAGGGCGCCGGGGACTGAAGCTTTCTTT.

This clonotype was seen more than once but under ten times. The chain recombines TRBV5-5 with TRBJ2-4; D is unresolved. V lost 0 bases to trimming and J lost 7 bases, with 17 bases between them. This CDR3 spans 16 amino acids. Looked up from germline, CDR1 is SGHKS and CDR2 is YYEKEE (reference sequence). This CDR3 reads CASSLGWQVLRNIQYF. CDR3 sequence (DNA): TGTGCCAGCAGCTTGGGATGGCAGGTCCTGAGGAACATTCAGTACTTC. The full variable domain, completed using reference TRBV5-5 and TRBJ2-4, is DAGVTQSPTHLIKTRGQQVTLRCSPISGHKSVSWYQQVLGQGPQFIFQYYEKEERGRGNFPDRFSARQFPNYSSELNVNALLLGDSALYLCASSLGWQVLRNIQYFGAGTRLSVL.

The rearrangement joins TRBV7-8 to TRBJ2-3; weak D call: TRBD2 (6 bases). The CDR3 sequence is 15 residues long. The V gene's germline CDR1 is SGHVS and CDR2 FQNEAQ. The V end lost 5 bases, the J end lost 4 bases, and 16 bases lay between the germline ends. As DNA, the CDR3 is TGTGCCAGCAGCCCAAGGGCTGCTAGCGCAGATACGCAGTATTTT. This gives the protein CASSPRAASADTQYF.